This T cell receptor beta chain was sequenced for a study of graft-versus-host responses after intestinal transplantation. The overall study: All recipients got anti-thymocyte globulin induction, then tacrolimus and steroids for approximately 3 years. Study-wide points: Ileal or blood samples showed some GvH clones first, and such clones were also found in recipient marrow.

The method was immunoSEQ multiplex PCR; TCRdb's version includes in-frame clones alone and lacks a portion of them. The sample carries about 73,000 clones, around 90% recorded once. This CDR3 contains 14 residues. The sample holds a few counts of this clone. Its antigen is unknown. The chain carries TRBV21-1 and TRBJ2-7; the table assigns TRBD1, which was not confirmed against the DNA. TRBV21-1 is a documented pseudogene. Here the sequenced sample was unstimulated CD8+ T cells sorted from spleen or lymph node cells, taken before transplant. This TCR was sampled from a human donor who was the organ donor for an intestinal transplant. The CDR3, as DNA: TGTGCCAGCAGCCACAGGGACAGGGCAGGCGAGCAGTACGTC. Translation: CASSHRDRAGEQYV.